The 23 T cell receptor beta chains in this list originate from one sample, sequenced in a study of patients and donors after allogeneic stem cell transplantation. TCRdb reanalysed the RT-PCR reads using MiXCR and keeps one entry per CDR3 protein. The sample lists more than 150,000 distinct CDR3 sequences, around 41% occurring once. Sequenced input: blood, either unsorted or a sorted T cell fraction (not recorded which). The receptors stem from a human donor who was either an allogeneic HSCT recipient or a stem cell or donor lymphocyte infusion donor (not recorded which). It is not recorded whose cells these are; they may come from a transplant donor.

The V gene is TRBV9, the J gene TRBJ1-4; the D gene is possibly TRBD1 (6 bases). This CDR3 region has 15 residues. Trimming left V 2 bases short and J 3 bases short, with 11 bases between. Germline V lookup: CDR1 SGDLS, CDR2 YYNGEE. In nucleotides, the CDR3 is TGTGCCAGCAGCGTGTCGGGGGCGCCTAATGAAAAACTGTTTTTT. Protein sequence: CASSVSGAPNEKLFF.

CDR3 residues: CASDLDRHTEAFF. CDR3 DNA: TGTGCCAGCGACCTGGACAGGCACACTGAAGCTTTCTTT. The V and J genes are TRBV9 and TRBJ1-1, with 7 positions matching TRBD1. Germline-derived CDR1 and CDR2 are SGDLS and YYNGEE. J was trimmed by 3 bases and V by 7 bases; bases with no gene match: 6. The CDR3 length is 13 residues.

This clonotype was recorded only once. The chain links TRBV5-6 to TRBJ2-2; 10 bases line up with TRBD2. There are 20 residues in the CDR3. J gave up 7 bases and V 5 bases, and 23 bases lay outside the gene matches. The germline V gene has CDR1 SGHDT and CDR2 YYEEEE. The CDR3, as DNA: TGTGCCAGCAGTTATAGGTCGGTGCTAGCGGGAGAAGCCCCGGGCGGGGAGCTGTTTTTT. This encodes CASSYRSVLAGEAPGGELFF.

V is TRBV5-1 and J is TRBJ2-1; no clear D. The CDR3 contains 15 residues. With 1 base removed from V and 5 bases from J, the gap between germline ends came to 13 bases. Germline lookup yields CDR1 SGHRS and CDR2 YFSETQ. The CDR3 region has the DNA TGCGCCAGCAGCTTGAGGAGCGTCTCGGACAATGAGCAGTTCTTC. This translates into CASSLRSVSDNEQFF.

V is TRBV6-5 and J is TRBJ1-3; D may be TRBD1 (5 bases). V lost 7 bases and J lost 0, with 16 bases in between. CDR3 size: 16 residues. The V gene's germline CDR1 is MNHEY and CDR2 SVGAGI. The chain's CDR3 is CASTLGVPYSGNTIYF. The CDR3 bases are TGTGCCAGCACCCTAGGGGTCCCGTACTCTGGAAACACCATATATTTT.

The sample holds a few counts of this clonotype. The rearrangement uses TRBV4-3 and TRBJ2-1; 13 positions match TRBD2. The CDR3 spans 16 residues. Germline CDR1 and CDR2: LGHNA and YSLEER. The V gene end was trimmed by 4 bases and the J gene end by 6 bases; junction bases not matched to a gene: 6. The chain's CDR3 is CASSPGTSGRANEQFF. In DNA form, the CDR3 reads TGCGCCAGCAGCCCCGGAACTAGCGGGAGGGCCAATGAGCAGTTCTTC.

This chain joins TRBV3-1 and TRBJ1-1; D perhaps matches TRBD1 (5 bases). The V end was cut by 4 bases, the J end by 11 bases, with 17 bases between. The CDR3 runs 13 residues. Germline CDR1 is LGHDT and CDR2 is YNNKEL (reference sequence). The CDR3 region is CASSPGGVGGAFF. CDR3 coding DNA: TGTGCCAGCAGCCCCGGAGGGGTCGGTGGCGCTTTCTTT.

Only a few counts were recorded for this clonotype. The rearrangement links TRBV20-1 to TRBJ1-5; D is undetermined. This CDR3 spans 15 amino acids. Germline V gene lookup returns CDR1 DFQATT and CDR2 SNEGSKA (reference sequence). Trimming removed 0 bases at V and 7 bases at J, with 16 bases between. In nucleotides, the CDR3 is TGCAGTGCTAGAGATCCCGGTGGTGCTGGGCAGCCCCAGCATTTT. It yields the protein CSARDPGGAGQPQHF.

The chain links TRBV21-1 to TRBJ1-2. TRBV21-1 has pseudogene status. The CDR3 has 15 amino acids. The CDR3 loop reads CASSNAHSPFYGYTF. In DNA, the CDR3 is TGTGCCAGCAGCAACGCGCACAGCCCTTTCTATGGCTACACCTTC.

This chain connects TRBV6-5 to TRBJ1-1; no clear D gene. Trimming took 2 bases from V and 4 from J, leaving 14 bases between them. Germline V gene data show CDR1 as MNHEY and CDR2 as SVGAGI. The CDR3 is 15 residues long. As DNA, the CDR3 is TGTGCCAGCAGTTACAGGAACTGGTACTCCACTGAAGCTTTCTTT. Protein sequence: CASSYRNWYSTEAFF.

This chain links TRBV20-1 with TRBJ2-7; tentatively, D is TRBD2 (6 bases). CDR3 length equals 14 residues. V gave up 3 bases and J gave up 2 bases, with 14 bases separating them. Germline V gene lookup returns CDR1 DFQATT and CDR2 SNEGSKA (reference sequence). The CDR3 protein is CSARHRDSTYEQYF. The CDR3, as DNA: TGCAGTGCTAGGCACCGGGACTCCACCTACGAGCAGTACTTC.

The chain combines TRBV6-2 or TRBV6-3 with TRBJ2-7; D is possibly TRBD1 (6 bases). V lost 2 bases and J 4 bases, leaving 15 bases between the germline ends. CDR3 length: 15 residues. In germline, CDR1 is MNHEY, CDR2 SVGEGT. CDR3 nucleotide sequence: TGTGCCAGCAGTTACCAACGGGACATTTTGTACGAGCAGTACTTC. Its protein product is CASSYQRDILYEQYF.

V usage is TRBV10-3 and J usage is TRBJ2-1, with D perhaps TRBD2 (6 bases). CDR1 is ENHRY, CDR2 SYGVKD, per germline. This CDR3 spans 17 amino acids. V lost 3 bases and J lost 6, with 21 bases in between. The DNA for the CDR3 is TGTGCCATCAGTGACCTGGCGGGACCCACAGGAGGCAATGAGCAGTTCTTC. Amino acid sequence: CAISDLAGPTGGNEQFF.

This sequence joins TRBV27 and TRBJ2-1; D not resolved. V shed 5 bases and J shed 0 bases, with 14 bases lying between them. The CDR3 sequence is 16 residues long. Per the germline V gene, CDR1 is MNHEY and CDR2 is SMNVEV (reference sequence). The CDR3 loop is CASSATTASSYNEQFF. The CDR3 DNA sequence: TGTGCCAGCAGTGCCACGACTGCGAGCTCCTACAATGAGCAGTTCTTC.

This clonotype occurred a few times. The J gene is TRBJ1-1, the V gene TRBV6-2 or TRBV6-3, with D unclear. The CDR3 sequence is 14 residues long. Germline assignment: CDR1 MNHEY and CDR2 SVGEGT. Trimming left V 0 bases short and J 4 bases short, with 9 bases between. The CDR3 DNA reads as TGTGCCAGCAGTTACTCTTCCAGCACCACTGAAGCTTTCTTT. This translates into CASSYSSSTTEAFF.

In DNA, the CDR3 is TGCGCCAGCAGCTTACTAGCGGGAGTGGAGGTGGATACGCAGTATTTT. Protein: CASSLLAGVEVDTQYF. V is TRBV5-1 and J is TRBJ2-3; 11 bases match TRBD2. Germline trimming cut 2 bases from V and 6 bases from J; bases unmatched to any gene: 8. In germline, CDR1 is SGHRS, CDR2 YFSETQ. CDR3 length: 16 amino acids.

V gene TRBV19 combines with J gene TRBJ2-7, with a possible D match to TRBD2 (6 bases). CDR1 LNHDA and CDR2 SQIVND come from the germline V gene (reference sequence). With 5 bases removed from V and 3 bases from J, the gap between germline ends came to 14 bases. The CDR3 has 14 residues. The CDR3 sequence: CASSVLAGNYEQYF. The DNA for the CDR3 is TGTGCCAGTAGTGTCTTGGCGGGGAACTACGAGCAGTACTTC.

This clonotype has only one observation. CDR3 bases: TGCAGTGCCGTCAAGGACTACGAGCAGTACTTC. This translates into CSAVKDYEQYF. The chain is built from TRBV20-1 and TRBJ2-7; D is uncertain. CDR1 and CDR2 (germline): DFQATT, SNEGSKA (reference sequence). Trimming removed 6 bases at V and 3 bases at J, with 9 bases between. There are 11 residues in the CDR3.

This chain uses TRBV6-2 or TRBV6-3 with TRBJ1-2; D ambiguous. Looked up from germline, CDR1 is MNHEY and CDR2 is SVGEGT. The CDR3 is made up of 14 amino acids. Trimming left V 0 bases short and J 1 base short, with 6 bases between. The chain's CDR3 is CASSYSLSNYGYTF. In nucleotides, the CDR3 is TGTGCCAGCAGTTACTCGCTCAGTAACTATGGCTACACCTTC.

CDR3 in DNA: TGTGCCAGTAGTGCGGGACCGACCAATGAGCAGTTCTTC. Its translation: CASSAGPTNEQFF. The chain has TRBV19 and TRBJ2-1; maybe TRBD2 (6 bases). The germline V gene encodes CDR1 LNHDA and CDR2 SQIVND (reference sequence). V was shortened by 5 bases and J by 6 bases, with 11 bases between the two germline ends. CDR3 length equals 13 residues. Drawing the rest from reference TRBV19 and TRBJ2-1, the complete variable domain is DGGITQSPKYLFRKEGQNVTLSCEQNLNHDAMYWYRQDPGQGLRLIYYSQIVNDFQKGDIAEGYSVSREKKESFPLTVTSAQKNPTAFYLCASSAGPTNEQFFGPGTRLTVL.

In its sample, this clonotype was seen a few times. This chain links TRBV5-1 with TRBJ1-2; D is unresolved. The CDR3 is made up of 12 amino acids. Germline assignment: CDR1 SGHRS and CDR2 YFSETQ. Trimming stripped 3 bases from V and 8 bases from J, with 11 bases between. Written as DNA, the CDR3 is TGCGCCAGCAGCTCGACCCCGGGAGGCTACACCTTC. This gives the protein CASSSTPGGYTF.

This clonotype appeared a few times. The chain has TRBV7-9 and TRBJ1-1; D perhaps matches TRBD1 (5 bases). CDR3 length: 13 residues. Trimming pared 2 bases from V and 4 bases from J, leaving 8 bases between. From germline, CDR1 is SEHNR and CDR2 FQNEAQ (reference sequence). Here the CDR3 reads CASSLLQGTEAFF. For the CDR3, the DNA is TGTGCCAGCAGCTTACTCCAGGGCACTGAAGCTTTCTTT.

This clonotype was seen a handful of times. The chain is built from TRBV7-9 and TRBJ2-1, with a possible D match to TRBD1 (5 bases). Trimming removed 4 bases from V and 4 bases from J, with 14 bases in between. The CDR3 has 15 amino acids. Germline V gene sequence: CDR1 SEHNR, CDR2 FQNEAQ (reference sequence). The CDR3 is CASSSRDRKYNEQFF. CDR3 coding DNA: TGTGCCAGCAGCTCACGCGACAGAAAGTACAATGAGCAGTTCTTC. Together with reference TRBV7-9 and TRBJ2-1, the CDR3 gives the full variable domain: DTGVSQNPRHKITKRGQNVTFRCDPISEHNRLYWYRQTLGQGPEFLTYFQNEAQLEKSRLLSDRFSAERPKGSFSTLEIQRTEQGDSAMYLCASSSRDRKYNEQFFGPGTRLTVL.